This paragraph reports one TCR beta chain. As yet, its antigen is unknown. This sample was included in a study of blood T cells in healthy people across ages. General study points: The authors considered diversity estimates from one million T cells to be underestimates. TCR beta diversity, measured per million T cells, fell in a roughly linear way with age.

V lost 4 bases to trimming and J lost 5 bases; unmatched junction nucleotides: 18. CDR1 and CDR2 (germline): SGHAT, FQNNGV. This CDR3 has 18 residues. Alongside a J-beta primer mix, a sample-barcoded 5' primer served in a second PCR lasting roughly 6 to 11 cycles. TCRdb recomputed calls from the 5' RACE reads with MiXCR, one row per CDR3 protein. The data show about 1.8 million distinct CDR3 sequences, roughly 52% seen once. Sequencing used blood. This rearrangement joins TRBV11-2 to TRBJ1-1; 8 nucleotides line up with TRBD1. The origin of this receptor is a woman in her thirties or forties in good health. The CDR3 region has the DNA TGTGCCAGCAGCTCACGCGGGACAGGAGGTTCGAGAACAACTGAAGCTTTCTTT. Residues: CASSSRGTGGSRTTEAFF.